This T cell receptor beta chain derives from a study of identical twins (dated by TCRdb to 2016 to 2017). With respect to the entire study: To test whether fetal clonotypes persist, the study used deep sequencing on TCR alpha and beta repertoires from monozygotic twins, unrelated adults of various ages, and cord blood. To rule out contamination, replicate twin experiments were performed at different times with different library preparation protocols.

Results the study describes overall, beyond this receptor: Zero-insertion analyses could be partly confounded by invariant T cells such as MAIT and iNKT, although diverse VJ usage argued against such confounding for most clonotypes. Compared with coincidental sharing between unrelated individuals, out-of-frame TCR alpha sequences shared between twins showed an excess of sequences with low generation probability. Because the same donors could not be followed over many years, the conclusions relied on cross-sectional statistical analysis. In monozygotic twins, recombination models systematically underestimated out-of-frame TCR alpha sharing, but the models matched the sharing seen between unrelated individuals. The excess sharing between twins in beta out-of-frame sequences was weaker because fewer shared sequences reduced the signal-to-noise ratio. Abundant cord blood beta clonotypes had fewer insertions, young adult naive repertoires showed a similar but weaker trend, and memory repertoires showed no such trend.

All donors were healthy Caucasians. The twin cohort comprised three pairs of female monozygotic twins, all aged roughly 18 to 29 years. Positive isolation kits from Invitrogen were used to isolate the CD4+ and CD8+ T cell populations. Concerning this clonotype itself: Its antigen remains undetermined. It has no much larger one-base neighbor in the sample; base qualities were not kept.

Including the terminal cysteine and phenylalanine, the CDR3 comprises 12 residues. Only the CDR3 portion is preserved as DNA: 36 bases, with reading frame beginning at the first base. The V and J ends are trimmed by 5 bases and 3 bases, leaving 8 bases between them. Taken from the germline V gene, the CDR1 and CDR2 loops are MDHEN and SYDVKM. Libraries were constructed by 5' RACE. The sequencer was an Illumina HiSeq 2000. A universal primer binding site was introduced by template switching, and a unique molecular identifier was present in the final cDNA, enabling accurate counting of TCR cDNA molecules. First-strand cDNA for TCR alpha and beta chains was synthesized from specific primers in the conserved constant-segment region. Each cDNA library was double barcoded, with a SMART-Mk sample barcode plus Illumina barcodes, to control for contamination. Two successive PCR steps introduced TruSeq adapter sequences along with Illumina sample barcodes. Sequencing of the TCR alpha and beta cDNA libraries was done on the Illumina HiSeq platform using custom primers. On the study's bioinformatics: MiGEC processed the raw reads to extract unique molecular identifiers, while MiXCR was used to determine the CDR3 positions. Recombination models were inferred per individual with the repgenHMM and IGoR tools using an EM algorithm. Shared clonotypes were analyzed with the tcR package in R, and sharing was normalized by the product of cloneset sizes. To study raw recombination without the effects of thymic and clonal selection, out-of-frame nonproductive sequences were analyzed. Starting from the raw public reads, TCRdb applied fastp trimming at Q25, assembled clones with MiXCR and retained in-frame beta chains. Each CDR3 protein gets just one entry, which takes the most common genes and DNA from the rows behind it. V and J calls and clone size were set by TCRdb, not the authors. This sample comprises more than 400,000 distinct CDR3 sequences, 13% to 15% of them detected only once. Together, the top ten hold roughly 0.46% of the sample.

The same sample was also used in a study of yellow fever vaccine responses in identical twins. The second publication reports: The T cell response to vaccination in identical twins was reported by the authors to appear partly convergent and partly personalized. The study precisely tracked vaccine-responding T cell clones in identical twins.

The sample comprised CD4+ T cells sorted from blood. The receptor comes from a woman younger than 30 in good health. Recombination joined TRBV28 with TRBJ2-7; the D gene is unclear. The nucleotide sequence is given as TGTGCCAGCAGTCGACGCAACTACGAGCAGTACTTC. Its protein reads: CASSRRNYEQYF.